Below are 10 T cell receptor beta chains sequenced from a single sample in a study of control samples from healthy donors and cancer patients. Using immunoSEQ multiplex PCR, the repertoire was profiled, and TCRdb retains in-frame clones only, with some absent. The data hold approximately 140,000 clones, with around 90% observed a single time. Sequenced material: blood. All receptors come from a man aged 25 to 40 in good health.

The chain recombines TRBV28 with TRBJ2-7; TRBD1 aligns across 7 bases. Germline assignment: CDR1 MDHEN and CDR2 SYDVKM. V gave up 5 bases and J gave up 1 base; unmatched junction bases: 8. This CDR3 region has 15 residues. In DNA, the CDR3 is TGTGCCAGCAGTCCAATCGACAGGGAGTCCTACGAGCAGTACTTC. Translating gives CASSPIDRESYEQYF.

CDR3 nucleotide sequence: TGTGCCAGCAGTTTATCAACAGGAACCTACGAGCAGTACTTC. Amino acids: CASSLSTGTYEQYF. The J gene is TRBJ2-7, the V gene TRBV27, with a tentative D call TRBD1 (5 bases). Germline values: CDR1 MNHEY, CDR2 SMNVEV (reference sequence). This CDR3 is 14 amino acids long. V was shortened by 0 bases and J by 2 bases, with 8 bases between the two germline ends.

The chain employs TRBV7-9 and TRBJ1-1; D gene uncertain. Germline loops: CDR1 SEHNR, CDR2 FQNEAQ (reference sequence). Trimming took off 3 bases at V and 8 bases at J, with 10 bases between the two ends. This CDR3 contains 12 residues. CDR3 sequence reads: CASSFESTEAFF. The CDR3 region has the DNA TGTGCCAGCAGCTTCGAGAGCACGGAAGCTTTCTTT.

Here the CDR3 DNA reads TGTGCCAGCAGTGCTTTTCTAGGGATAGGCTCCTACGAGCAGTACTTC. Protein sequence: CASSAFLGIGSYEQYF. The V gene is TRBV2, the J gene TRBJ2-7; D unclear. Germline values: CDR1 SNHLY, CDR2 FYNNEI. This CDR3 region has 16 residues. V was clipped by 4 bases and J by 0 bases, with 16 bases between them.

This chain joins TRBV6-5 and TRBJ2-5; D is possibly TRBD1 (6 bases). This CDR3 is 13 amino acids long. V was pared by 5 bases and J by 5 bases, with 12 bases between. Germline V CDR1 and CDR2: MNHEY, SVGAGI. CDR3 sequence (DNA): TGTGCCAGCAGTCCCACAACAGGGGAGACCCAGTACTTC. This encodes CASSPTTGETQYF.

The rearrangement links TRBV30 to TRBJ1-2; D gene uncertain. The length of the CDR3 is 10 residues. CDR1 GTSNPN and CDR2 SVGIG come from the germline V gene (reference sequence). V was clipped by 7 bases and J by 4 bases, with 7 bases between them. DNA of the CDR3: TGTGCCTTGGCCATCTATGGCTACACCTTC. Translating it yields CALAIYGYTF. Full variable domain (outside the CDR3, taken from reference TRBV30 and TRBJ1-2): SQTIHQWPATLVQPVGSPLSLECTVEGTSNPNLYWYRQAAGRGLQLLFYSVGIGQISSEVPQNLSASRPQDRQFILSSKKLLLSDSGFYLCALAIYGYTFGSGTRLTVV.

Here the CDR3 reads CASSSNPTGGITEAFF. The CDR3 region has the DNA TGTGCCAGCAGCTCAAACCCGACAGGGGGCATCACTGAAGCTTTCTTT. V is TRBV7-9 and J is TRBJ1-1, with 10 bases identical to TRBD1. The J segment lost 4 bases and the V segment lost 4 bases, leaving 9 bases of the junction unmatched. This CDR3 contains 16 residues. CDR1 is SEHNR and CDR2 is FQNEAQ in the germline V gene (reference sequence).

This rearrangement joins TRBV7-9 to TRBJ1-4; D gene ambiguous. The CDR3 length is 15 residues. CDR1 is SEHNR, CDR2 FQNEAQ, per germline (reference sequence). The V end was cut by 5 bases, the J end by 6 bases, with 16 bases between. CDR3 sequence reads: CASSQRVGRDEKLFF. CDR3 DNA: TGTGCCAGCAGCCAGCGGGTGGGTAGGGATGAAAAACTGTTTTTT.

The rearrangement uses TRBV11-3 and TRBJ1-3; no clear D. CDR1 SGHNT and CDR2 YENEEA come from the germline V gene. V dropped 5 bases and J dropped 0 bases, with 14 bases sitting between them. CDR3 size: 16 residues. The CDR3 loop reads CASSPVARDSGNTIYF. DNA for the CDR3: TGTGCCAGCAGCCCGGTGGCCAGAGACTCTGGAAACACCATATATTTT.

The chain carries TRBV28 and TRBJ1-5, with 8 bases that match TRBD1. Germline assignment: CDR1 MDHEN and CDR2 SYDVKM. CDR3 length equals 16 residues. Trimming at V came to 1 base and at J to 6 bases, leaving 8 bases not matched to a gene. CDR3 sequence: CASSLLAGGAGQPQHF. The CDR3 nucleotides read TGTGCCAGCAGTTTATTGGCAGGGGGCGCGGGTCAGCCCCAGCATTTT. The variable domain in full, completed from reference TRBV28 and TRBJ1-5, reads DVKVTQSSRYLVKRTGEKVFLECVQDMDHENMFWYRQDPGLGLRLIYFSYDVKMKEKGDIPEGYSVSREKKERFSLILESASTNQTSMYLCASSLLAGGAGQPQHFGDGTRLSIL.